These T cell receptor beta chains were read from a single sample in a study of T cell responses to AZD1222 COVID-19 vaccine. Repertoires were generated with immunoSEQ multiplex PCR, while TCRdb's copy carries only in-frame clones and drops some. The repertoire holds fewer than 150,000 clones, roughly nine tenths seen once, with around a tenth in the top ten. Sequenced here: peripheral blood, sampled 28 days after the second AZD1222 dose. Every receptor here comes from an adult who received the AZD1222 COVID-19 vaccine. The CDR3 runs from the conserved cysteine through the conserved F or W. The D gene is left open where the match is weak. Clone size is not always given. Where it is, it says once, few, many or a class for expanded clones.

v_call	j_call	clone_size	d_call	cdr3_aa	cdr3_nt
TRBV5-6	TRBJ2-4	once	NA	CASSLQGTIAKNIQYF	TGTGCCAGCAGCTTGCAGGGAACCATAGCCAAAAACATTCAGTACTTC
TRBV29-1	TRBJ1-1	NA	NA	CSVGPTGGNTEAFF	TGCAGCGTTGGGCCGACAGGCGGCAACACTGAAGCTTTCTTT
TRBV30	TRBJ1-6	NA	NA	CAYRSSYNSPLHF	TGTGCCTACAGGAGCTCCTATAATTCACCCCTCCACTTT
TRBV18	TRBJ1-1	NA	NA	CASSPPSLSNTEAFF	TGTGCCAGCTCACCACCTAGTCTATCGAACACTGAAGCTTTCTTT
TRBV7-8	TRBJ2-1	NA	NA	CASSLLYNEQFF	TGTGCCAGCAGCTTATTATACAATGAGCAGTTCTTC
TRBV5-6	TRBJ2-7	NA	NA	CASSLEGTRYSYEQYF	TGTGCCAGCAGCTTGGAAGGGACCCGATACTCCTACGAGCAGTACTTC
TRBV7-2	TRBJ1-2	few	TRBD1	CASSKQGADYGYTF	TGTGCCAGCAGCAAACAGGGGGCGGACTATGGCTACACCTTC
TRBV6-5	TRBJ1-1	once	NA	CASISPTRSAFF	TGTGCCAGCATCTCACCCACGCGAAGCGCTTTCTTT
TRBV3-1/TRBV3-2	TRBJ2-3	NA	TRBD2	CASSLLTRGVQDTQYF	TGTGCCAGCAGCCTACTTACCCGGGGGGTGCAAGATACGCAGTATTTT
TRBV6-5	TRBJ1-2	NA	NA	CASGGTRAFYGYTF	TGTGCCTCGGGAGGGACTAGGGCCTTTTATGGCTACACCTTC
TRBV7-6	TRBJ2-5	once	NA	CASRLEETQYF	TGTGCCAGCAGATTAGAAGAGACCCAGTACTTC
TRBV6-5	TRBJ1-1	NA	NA	CASSYFQRGTEAFF	TGTGCCAGCAGTTACTTCCAAAGGGGGACTGAAGCTTTCTTT
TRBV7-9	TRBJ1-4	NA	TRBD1	CASSLVPYRGGFSNEKLFF	TGTGCCAGCAGCTTAGTACCATACAGGGGCGGCTTCTCTAATGAAAAACTGTTTTTT
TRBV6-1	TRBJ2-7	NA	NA	CASSELLRYEQYF	TGTGCCAGCAGTGAACTATTAAGGTACGAGCAGTACTTC
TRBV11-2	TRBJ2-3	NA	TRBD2	CASGGRTDTQYF	TGTGCCAGCGGCGGGAGGACAGATACGCAGTATTTT
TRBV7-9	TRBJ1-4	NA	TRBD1	CASSPGQGGEKLFF	TGTGCCAGCAGCCCGGGGCAGGGGGGAGAAAAACTGTTTTTT
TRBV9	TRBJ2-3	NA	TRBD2	CASSFSSGGQATDTQYF	TGTGCCAGCAGCTTCTCCAGCGGGGGGCAAGCCACAGATACGCAGTATTTT
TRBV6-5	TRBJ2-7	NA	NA	CASSSVEGPYEQYF	TGTGCCAGCAGTTCGGTGGAGGGACCATACGAGCAGTACTTC